Listed below are T cell receptor beta chains from one sample, sequenced in a study of technical replicates of blood from several donors. The table came from immunoSEQ multiplex PCR; TCRdb's copy has only in-frame clones and leaves some out. This table holds approximately 76,000 clones, around 90% found once. Source material: T cells isolated from PBMCs. These receptors came from a human donor in good health. The CDR3 runs from the conserved cysteine through the conserved F or W. A D gene is named only where the DNA matches it firmly. A clone size is listed for some rows: how often the clone was seen (once, few, many), or a class if it is expanded.

NA	NA	TRBV6-5	TRBJ1-6	CASSYSEGVHSPLHF	TGTGCCAGCAGTTACTCGGAAGGGGTCCATTCACCCCTCCACTTT
NA	NA	TRBV4-1	TRBJ1-1	CASSRRDTEAFF	TGCGCCAGCAGCCGCAGGGACACTGAAGCTTTCTTT
NA	NA	TRBV7-7	TRBJ2-3	CASSPADTDTQYF	TGTGCTAGCAGCCCCGCAGATACAGATACGCAGTATTTT
TRBD1	NA	TRBV4-2	TRBJ2-2	CASSHTGALNTGELFF	TGTGCCAGCAGCCACACAGGGGCGCTGAACACCGGGGAGCTGTTTTTT
TRBD1	NA	TRBV7-9	TRBJ2-7	CASTQRFGTGMHEQYF	TGTGCCAGCACCCAAAGGTTCGGGACAGGGATGCACGAGCAGTACTTC
NA	NA	TRBV15	TRBJ2-7	CATSRDVSYYEQYF	TGTGCCACCAGCAGAGACGTCAGTTACTACGAGCAGTACTTC
TRBD1	NA	TRBV27	TRBJ2-7	CASSLSEDRSSYEQYF	TGTGCCAGCAGTTTATCGGAGGACAGGAGCTCCTACGAGCAGTACTTC
NA	NA	TRBV5-1	TRBJ1-4	CASSLAGGATNEKLFF	TGCGCCAGCAGCTTGGCAGGCGGGGCAACTAATGAAAAACTGTTTTTT
TRBD2	NA	TRBV14	TRBJ2-5	CASSQKSTSGQETQYF	TGTGCCAGCAGCCAGAAGAGTACTAGCGGCCAAGAGACCCAGTACTTC
TRBD1	NA	TRBV7-9	TRBJ2-7	CASSAGTGFYEQYF	TGTGCCAGCAGCGCCGGGACAGGGTTCTACGAGCAGTACTTC
TRBD2	NA	TRBV18	TRBJ2-7	CASSGTSGSSYEQYF	TGTGCCAGCTCAGGGACTAGCGGGTCCTCCTACGAGCAGTACTTC
NA	NA	TRBV4-1	TRBJ1-5	CASSQAPTYSNQPQHF	TGCGCCAGCAGCCAAGCACCCACATATAGCAATCAGCCCCAGCATTTT
TRBD2	NA	TRBV27	TRBJ2-1	CASRGWAGDNEQFF	TGTGCCAGCAGAGGCTGGGCGGGGGACAATGAGCAGTTCTTC
TRBD1	NA	TRBV6-6	TRBJ1-1	CASSSPETGVGTEAFF	TGTGCCAGCAGTTCCCCGGAAACAGGGGTCGGCACTGAAGCTTTCTTT
NA	NA	TRBV2	TRBJ2-3	CASRSGWGLSTDTQYF	TGTGCCAGCCGTAGCGGTTGGGGGTTATCTACAGATACGCAGTATTTT
NA	few	TRBV5-1	TRBJ2-5	CASSPDGRETQYF	TGCGCCAGCAGCCCAGACGGCAGGGAGACCCAGTACTTC
TRBD1	NA	TRBV7-2	TRBJ1-5	CASSLETGDIQPQHF	TGTGCCAGCAGCTTAGAAACAGGGGACATTCAGCCCCAGCATTTT
NA	NA	TRBV12-5	TRBJ1-5	CASGLGSQGSFGQPQHF	TGTGCTAGTGGTTTGGGATCCCAGGGGAGCTTCGGGCAGCCCCAGCATTTT
NA	NA	TRBV11-2	TRBJ2-1	CASSLEGQKTYNEQFF	TGTGCCAGCAGTCTAGAGGGCCAGAAGACCTACAATGAGCAGTTCTTC
TRBD2	NA	TRBV5-1	TRBJ2-6	CASRPLAGVPGANVLTF	TGCGCCAGCAGGCCTCTAGCGGGAGTACCTGGGGCCAACGTCCTGACTTTC
NA	few	TRBV19	TRBJ1-1	CASSTGFITEAFF	TGTGCCAGTAGTACAGGGTTTATCACTGAAGCTTTCTTT
NA	NA	TRBV18	TRBJ1-2	CASSPPSRKRNYGYTF	TGTGCCAGCTCACCACCCTCCAGGAAAAGGAACTATGGCTACACCTTC
NA	NA	TRBV19	TRBJ2-7	CASSISEEQYF	TGTGCCAGTAGTATTTCAGAAGAGCAGTACTTC
TRBD2	NA	TRBV27	TRBJ2-3	CASSLQPWLAGGSDTQYF	TGTGCCAGCAGTTTACAGCCGTGGCTAGCGGGAGGGTCAGATACGCAGTATTTT
NA	NA	TRBV5-6	TRBJ1-1	CASSSKIDRGRITEAFF	TGTGCCAGCAGCTCCAAAATTGACCGGGGGAGAATTACTGAAGCTTTCTTT
NA	NA	TRBV4-2	TRBJ2-7	CASSRSGGDYEQYF	TGTGCCAGCAGCCGTTCGGGCGGGGACTACGAGCAGTACTTC
NA	NA	TRBV6-5	TRBJ1-1	CASSYRAEGAEAFF	TGTGCCAGCAGTTATCGGGCAGAGGGGGCTGAAGCTTTCTTT
TRBD1	once	TRBV19	TRBJ2-1	CASSNPGTVRLGYNEQFF	TGTGCCAGTAGTAACCCAGGGACAGTCCGGCTCGGGTACAATGAGCAGTTCTTC
TRBD1	NA	TRBV19	TRBJ2-1	CASSKRDRDNEQFF	TGTGCCAGTAGCAAGAGGGACAGAGACAATGAGCAGTTCTTC
TRBD2	NA	TRBV11-2	TRBJ2-1	CASSLPGGYNEQFF	TGTGCCAGCAGCTTACCGGGAGGGTACAATGAGCAGTTCTTC
TRBD1	NA	TRBV18	TRBJ2-7	CASSPRGQGSYEQYF	TGTGCCAGCTCACCTAGGGGGCAGGGCTCCTACGAGCAGTACTTC
TRBD2	once	TRBV4-1	TRBJ2-7	CASSQVLAGGSYEQYF	TGCGCCAGCAGCCAAGTGCTAGCGGGTGGGAGCTACGAGCAGTACTTC
TRBD1	NA	TRBV28	TRBJ2-2	CASLLGQGTNGVGELFF	TGTGCCAGCCTGCTAGGACAGGGAACTAATGGGGTCGGGGAGCTGTTTTTT
NA	NA	TRBV27	TRBJ2-1	CASSLVGYEQFF	TGTGCCAGCAGTTTGGTCGGGTATGAGCAGTTCTTC
NA	NA	TRBV6-1	TRBJ1-1	CASSGTGSNTEAFF	TGTGCCAGCAGTGGCACAGGGTCGAACACTGAAGCTTTCTTT
TRBD1	NA	TRBV4-1	TRBJ1-1	CASSQRMTVTGGKNTEAFF	TGCGCCAGCAGCCAACGTATGACGGTGACAGGGGGCAAGAACACTGAAGCTTTCTTT
NA	NA	TRBV28	TRBJ2-7	CASSPRGLDEQYF	TGTGCCAGCAGTCCCAGGGGCTTGGACGAGCAGTACTTC
NA	once	TRBV28	TRBJ1-2	CASSLGGYGYTF	TGTGCCAGCAGTCTGGGGGGCTATGGCTACACCTTC
TRBD2	NA	TRBV7-2	TRBJ2-1	CASSPTSGRMNEQFF	TGTGCCAGCAGCCCTACTAGCGGGAGGATGAATGAGCAGTTCTTC
TRBD2	NA	TRBV30	TRBJ2-2	CAWALAVNTGELFF	TGTGCCTGGGCGCTAGCGGTGAACACCGGGGAGCTGTTTTTT
TRBD1	NA	TRBV30	TRBJ2-7	CAWSRTGGGYEQYF	TGTGCCTGGAGCCGGACAGGGGGGGGGTACGAGCAGTACTTC
TRBD2	NA	TRBV27	TRBJ2-1	CASSLGSGDYNEQFF	TGTGCCAGCAGTTTAGGTAGCGGGGACTACAATGAGCAGTTCTTC
NA	NA	TRBV11-3	TRBJ1-1	CASSLVGGAGTEAFF	TGTGCCAGCAGCTTAGTAGGGGGGGCCGGCACTGAAGCTTTCTTT
NA	once	TRBV21-1	TRBJ1-2	CARRPRISRALGANYGYTF	TGTGCCAGGAGACCCCGTATCTCACGGGCTCTAGGGGCTAACTATGGCTACACCTTC
NA	NA	TRBV28	TRBJ1-4	CASSVAGISEKLFF	TGTGCCAGCAGTGTCGCAGGGATCAGCGAAAAACTGTTTTTT
TRBD2	NA	TRBV14	TRBJ2-7	CASSPGLAGISSYEQYF	TGTGCCAGCAGCCCGGGATTAGCGGGGATAAGCTCCTACGAGCAGTACTTC
NA	once	TRBV5-1	TRBJ2-2	CASSKDGQPANTGELFF	TGCGCCAGCAGCAAGGACGGACAGCCCGCGAACACCGGGGAGCTGTTTTTT
NA	NA	TRBV2	TRBJ1-2	CASSESFGGAYGYTF	TGTGCCAGCAGTGAATCCTTCGGGGGTGCGTATGGCTACACCTTC
NA	NA	TRBV6-5	TRBJ1-5	CASKTGLGQPQHF	TGTGCCAGCAAAACAGGTTTAGGTCAGCCCCAGCATTTT
NA	NA	TRBV10-3	TRBJ2-6	CANRQPGANVLTF	TGTGCCAACCGACAGCCTGGGGCCAACGTCCTGACTTTC
NA	NA	TRBV21-1	TRBJ1-5	CASSNNSKRWGVNTNQPQHF	TGTGCCAGCAGCAATAACTCGAAACGTTGGGGGGTGAACACCAATCAGCCCCAGCATTTT
NA	NA	TRBV19	TRBJ1-3	CASSLNSGNTIYF	TGTGCCAGTAGCCTTAACTCTGGAAACACCATATATTTT
NA	once	TRBV28	TRBJ1-2	CASSFLGGYTF	TGTGCCAGCAGTTTTCTAGGTGGCTACACCTTC
TRBD1	NA	TRBV19	TRBJ1-3	CASSTHRTGSGNTIYF	TGTGCCAGTAGTACCCACCGGACAGGGTCTGGAAACACCATATATTTT
TRBD1	NA	TRBV6-4	TRBJ2-3	CAIMRTGVGIDTQYF	TGTGCCATCATGAGGACAGGGGTAGGGATAGATACGCAGTATTTT
TRBD2	NA	TRBV7-2	TRBJ2-5	CASSYGGGISLQETQYF	TGTGCCAGCAGCTATGGGGGAGGGATCTCCCTCCAAGAGACCCAGTACTTC
TRBD2	NA	TRBV5-8	TRBJ2-3	CASSPLGLAETDTQYF	TGTGCCAGCAGTCCTTTGGGACTAGCGGAAACAGATACGCAGTATTTT